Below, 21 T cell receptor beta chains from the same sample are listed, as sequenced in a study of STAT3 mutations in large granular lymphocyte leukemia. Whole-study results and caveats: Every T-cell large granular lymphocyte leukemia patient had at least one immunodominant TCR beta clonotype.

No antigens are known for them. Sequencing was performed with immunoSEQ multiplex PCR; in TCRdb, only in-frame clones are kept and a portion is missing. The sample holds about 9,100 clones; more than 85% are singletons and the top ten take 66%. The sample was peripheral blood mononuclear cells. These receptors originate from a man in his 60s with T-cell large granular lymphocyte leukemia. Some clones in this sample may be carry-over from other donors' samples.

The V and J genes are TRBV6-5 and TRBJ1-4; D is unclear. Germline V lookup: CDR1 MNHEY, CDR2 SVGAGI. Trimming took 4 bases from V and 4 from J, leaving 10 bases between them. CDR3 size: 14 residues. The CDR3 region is CASSSGRGNEKLFF. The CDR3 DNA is TGTGCCAGCAGTTCCGGGCGGGGTAATGAAAAACTGTTTTTT.

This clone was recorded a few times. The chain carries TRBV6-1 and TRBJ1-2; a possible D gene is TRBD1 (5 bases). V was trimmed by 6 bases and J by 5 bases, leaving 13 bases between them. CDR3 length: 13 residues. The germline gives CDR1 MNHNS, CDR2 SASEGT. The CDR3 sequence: CASRPQVEYGYTF. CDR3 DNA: TGTGCCAGCAGACCACAGGTGGAATATGGCTACACCTTC.

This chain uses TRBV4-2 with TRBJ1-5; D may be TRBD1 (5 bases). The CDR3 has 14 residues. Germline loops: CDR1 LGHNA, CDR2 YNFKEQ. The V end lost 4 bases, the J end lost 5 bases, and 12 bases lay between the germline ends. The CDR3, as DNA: TGTGCCAGCAGCCCCGGACAAGTCCATCAGCCCCAGCATTTT. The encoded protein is CASSPGQVHQPQHF.

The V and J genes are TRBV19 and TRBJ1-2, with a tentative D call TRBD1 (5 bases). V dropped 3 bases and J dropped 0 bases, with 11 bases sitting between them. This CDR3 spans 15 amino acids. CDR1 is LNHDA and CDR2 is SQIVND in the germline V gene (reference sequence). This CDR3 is CASSMARASNYGYTF. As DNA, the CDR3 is TGTGCCAGTAGTATGGCCAGGGCCTCTAACTATGGCTACACCTTC.

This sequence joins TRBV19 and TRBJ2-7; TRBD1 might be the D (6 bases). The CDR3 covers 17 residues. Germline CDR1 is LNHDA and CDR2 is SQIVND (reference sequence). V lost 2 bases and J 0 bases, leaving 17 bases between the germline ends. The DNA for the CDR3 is TGTGCCAGTAGTATAATTAGGGGGAGCGGAGGCTCCTACGAGCAGTACTTC. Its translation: CASSIIRGSGGSYEQYF.

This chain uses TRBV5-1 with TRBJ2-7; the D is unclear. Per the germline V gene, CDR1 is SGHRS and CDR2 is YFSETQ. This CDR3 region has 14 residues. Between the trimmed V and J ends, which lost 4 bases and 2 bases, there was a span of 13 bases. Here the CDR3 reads CASSPPGQTYEQYF. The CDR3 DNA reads TGCGCCAGCAGCCCACCGGGTCAGACCTACGAGCAGTACTTC.

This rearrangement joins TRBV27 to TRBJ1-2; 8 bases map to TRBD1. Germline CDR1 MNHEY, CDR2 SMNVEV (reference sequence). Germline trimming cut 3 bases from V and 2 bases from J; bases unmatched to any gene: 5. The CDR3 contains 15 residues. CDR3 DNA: TGTGCCAGCAGTTTCGACAGGGGCCAGAACTATGGCTACACCTTC. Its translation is CASSFDRGQNYGYTF.

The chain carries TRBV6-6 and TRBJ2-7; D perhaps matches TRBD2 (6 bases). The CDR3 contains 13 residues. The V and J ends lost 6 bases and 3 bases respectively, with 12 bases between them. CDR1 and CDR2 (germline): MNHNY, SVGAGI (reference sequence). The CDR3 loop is CASRPPGLYEQYF. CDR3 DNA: TGTGCCAGCAGGCCCCCGGGACTCTACGAGCAGTACTTC.

The CDR3 DNA follows: TGCGCCAGCAGCTTGTCGGGAGGGTCGAACACCGGGGAGCTGTTTTTT. As protein: CASSLSGGSNTGELFF. The chain carries TRBV5-1 and TRBJ2-2; 8 positions agree with TRBD2. The CDR3 has 16 amino acids. V lost 1 base and J lost 0; bases outside the gene matches: 2. CDR1 and CDR2 (germline): SGHRS, YFSETQ.

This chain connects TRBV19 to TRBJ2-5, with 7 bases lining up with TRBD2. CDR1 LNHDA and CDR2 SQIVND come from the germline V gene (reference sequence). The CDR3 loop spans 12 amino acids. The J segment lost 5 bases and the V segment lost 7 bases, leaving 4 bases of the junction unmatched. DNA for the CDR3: TGTGCCAGTAAGGAGGGAGGGGAGACCCAGTACTTC. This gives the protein CASKEGGETQYF.

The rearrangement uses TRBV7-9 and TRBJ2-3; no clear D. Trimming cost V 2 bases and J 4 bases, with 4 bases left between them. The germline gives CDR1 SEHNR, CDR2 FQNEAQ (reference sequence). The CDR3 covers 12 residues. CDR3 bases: TGTGCCAGCAGCTTACGATCAGATACGCAGTATTTT. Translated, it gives CASSLRSDTQYF.

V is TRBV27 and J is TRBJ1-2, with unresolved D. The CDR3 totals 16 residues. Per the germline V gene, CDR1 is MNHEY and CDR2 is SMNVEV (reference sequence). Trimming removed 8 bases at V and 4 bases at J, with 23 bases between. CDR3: CASRPGGPKGVYGYTF. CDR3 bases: TGTGCCAGCCGGCCAGGTGGCCCGAAAGGTGTCTATGGCTACACCTTC.

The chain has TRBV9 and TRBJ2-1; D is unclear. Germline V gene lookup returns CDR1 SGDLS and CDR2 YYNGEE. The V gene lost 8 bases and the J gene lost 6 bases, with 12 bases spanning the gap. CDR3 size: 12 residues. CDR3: CASGVNSNEQFF. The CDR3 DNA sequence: TGTGCCAGTGGGGTGAATTCCAATGAGCAGTTCTTC.

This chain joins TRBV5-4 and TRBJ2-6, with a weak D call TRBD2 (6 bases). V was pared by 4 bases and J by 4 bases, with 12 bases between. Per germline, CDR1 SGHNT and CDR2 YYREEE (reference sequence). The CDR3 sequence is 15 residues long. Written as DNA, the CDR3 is TGTGCCAGCAGCCTCGGGGGTCAGGGGGCCAACGTCCTGACTTTC. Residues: CASSLGGQGANVLTF.

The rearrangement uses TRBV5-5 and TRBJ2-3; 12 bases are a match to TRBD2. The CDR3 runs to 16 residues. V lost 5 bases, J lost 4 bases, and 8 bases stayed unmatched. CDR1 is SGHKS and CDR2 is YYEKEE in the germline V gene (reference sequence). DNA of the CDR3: TGTGCCAGCAGACCCCGGTCTAGCGGGAGGGCAGATACGCAGTATTTT. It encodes CASRPRSSGRADTQYF.

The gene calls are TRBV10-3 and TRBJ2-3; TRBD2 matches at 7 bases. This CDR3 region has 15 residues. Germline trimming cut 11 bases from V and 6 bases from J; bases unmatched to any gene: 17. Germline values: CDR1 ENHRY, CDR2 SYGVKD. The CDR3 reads CALGSSGPTGDTQYF. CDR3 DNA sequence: TGTGCCTTGGGGTCTAGCGGACCCACCGGGGATACGCAGTATTTT.

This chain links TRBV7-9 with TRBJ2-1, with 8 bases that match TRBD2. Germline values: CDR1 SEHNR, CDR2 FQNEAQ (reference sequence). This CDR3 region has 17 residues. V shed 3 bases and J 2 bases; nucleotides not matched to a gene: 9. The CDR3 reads CASSFASGSYAYNEQFF. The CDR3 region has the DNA TGTGCCAGCAGCTTTGCTAGCGGGTCCTACGCCTACAATGAGCAGTTCTTC.

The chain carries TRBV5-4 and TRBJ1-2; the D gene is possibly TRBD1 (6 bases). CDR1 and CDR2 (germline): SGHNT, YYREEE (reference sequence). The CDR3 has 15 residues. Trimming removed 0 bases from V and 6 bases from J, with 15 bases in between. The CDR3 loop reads CASSLVIEAGDGYTF. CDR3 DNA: TGTGCCAGCAGCTTGGTTATCGAGGCAGGGGATGGCTACACCTTC.

CDR3: CASRTHLLGTEAFF. Written as DNA, the CDR3 is TGTGCCAGCCGAACCCACCTGCTCGGGACTGAAGCTTTCTTT. This chain joins TRBV7-9 and TRBJ1-1, with unresolved D. The CDR3 is 14 residues long. The V end was cut by 8 bases, the J end by 5 bases, with 18 bases between. Germline loops: CDR1 SEHNR, CDR2 FQNEAQ (reference sequence).

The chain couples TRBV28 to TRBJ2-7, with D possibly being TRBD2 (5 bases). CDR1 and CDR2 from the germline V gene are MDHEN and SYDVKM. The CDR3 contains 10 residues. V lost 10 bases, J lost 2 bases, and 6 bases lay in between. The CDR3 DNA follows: TGTGCCATCGGGGCCTACGAGCAGTACTTC. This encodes CAIGAYEQYF.

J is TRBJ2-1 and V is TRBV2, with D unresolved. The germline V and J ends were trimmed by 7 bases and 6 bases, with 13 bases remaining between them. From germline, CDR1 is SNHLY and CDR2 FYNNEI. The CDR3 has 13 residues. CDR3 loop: CASMGWASNEQFF. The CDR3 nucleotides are TGTGCCAGCATGGGCTGGGCTTCCAATGAGCAGTTCTTC.